This T cell receptor (beta chain) was identified during a study of shared clonotypes between healthy human individuals. Looking at the study overall: Per donor, three plates held CD4 naive cells, three held CD4 memory, two held CD8 naive and one held CD8 memory.

An approximately 200 ng quantity of DNA, around 30,000 T cell genomes, went into the sorted-subset replicate PCRs. TCRdb's table, derived via immunoSEQ multiplex PCR, lists solely in-frame clones and lacks some. Of about 680,000 clones in the sample, approximately 90% were seen once. It was CD45RO-negative cells, positively selected for CCR7, that made up naive CD8 cells, with terminally differentiated effector memory CD45RA+ cells excluded. The CDR3 covers 15 residues. Germline assignment: CDR1 SGHVS and CDR2 FNYEAQ. V was shortened by 6 bases and J by 0 bases, with 9 bases between the two germline ends.

The V call is TRBV7-6, the J call TRBJ2-6; D is ambiguous. The clonotype originates from a man in his thirties or forties in good health. Sequenced material: naive CD8+ T cells sorted from blood. CDR3 in amino acids: CASRDPLSGANVLTF. DNA of the CDR3: TGTGCCAGCAGAGACCCTCTCTCTGGGGCCAACGTCCTGACTTTC.